Listed below are T cell receptor beta chains from one sample, sequenced in a study of cytomegalovirus exposure and HLA in healthy donors. Assay used: immunoSEQ multiplex PCR; TCRdb lists only in-frame clones, some missing. This table holds about 210,000 clones, about nine tenths found once. Sample: PBMCs. The receptors were gathered from a boy aged 2 to 10 in good health and CMV-seronegative. Both conserved end residues are part of each CDR3. D genes are given only for firm matches. Clone size appears in some rows only: once, few, many, or a class for an expanded clone.

>-|TRBJ2-7|TRBV6-5|-
CASSSGPVDEQYF
TGTGCCAGCAGTTCAGGGCCCGTCGACGAGCAGTACTTC
>few|TRBJ2-7|TRBV28|TRBD2
CASRTSGTSYEQYF
TGTGCCAGCAGGACTAGCGGGACCTCCTACGAGCAGTACTTC
>-|TRBJ2-5|TRBV6-5|-
CASSVLGGGETQYF
TGTGCCAGCAGTGTCTTGGGGGGTGGGGAGACCCAGTACTTC
>-|TRBJ2-3|TRBV15|-
CATARARDTQYF
TGTGCCACCGCGAGGGCGCGAGATACGCAGTATTTT
>-|TRBJ2-7|TRBV2|-
CASSELRPGEQYF
TGTGCCAGCAGTGAACTAAGGCCAGGCGAGCAGTACTTC
>once|TRBJ2-5|TRBV5-1|TRBD2
CASSQGLAGAQETQYF
TGCGCCAGCAGCCAGGGACTAGCGGGGGCTCAAGAGACCCAGTACTTC
>-|TRBJ1-6|TRBV6-5|TRBD1
CASSRQGAGSPLHF
TGTGCCAGCAGTCGACAGGGGGCCGGGTCACCCCTCCACTTT
>-|TRBJ1-6|TRBV6-5|-
CASSRQRYNSPLHF
TGTGCCAGCAGCCGACAGCGTTATAATTCACCCCTCCACTTT
>-|TRBJ2-2|TRBV6-1|-
CASRKLSGELFF
TGTGCCAGCAGGAAGCTTTCCGGGGAGCTGTTTTTT
>-|TRBJ2-7|TRBV18|-
CASSPLSSTSYEQYF
TGTGCCAGCTCACCACTTTCTAGCACTTCCTACGAGCAGTACTTC
>-|TRBJ1-3|TRBV19|-
CASSIPRDIPGNTIYF
TGTGCCAGTAGTATTCCCAGGGACATCCCTGGAAACACCATATATTTT
>-|TRBJ2-5|TRBV4-1|-
CASSQEGSGTQYF
TGCGCCAGCAGCCAGGAGGGTAGCGGGACCCAGTACTTC
>-|TRBJ2-5|TRBV5-1|-
CASSLFGGQETQYF
TGCGCCAGCAGCTTGTTCGGGGGACAAGAGACCCAGTACTTC
>-|TRBJ2-3|TRBV15|TRBD2
CATSAGLALAPDTQYF
TGTGCCACCAGCGCGGGACTAGCCCTCGCTCCAGATACGCAGTATTTT
>-|TRBJ2-3|TRBV5-1|TRBD2
CASTSGLAGSTDTQYF
TGCGCCAGCACTTCGGGACTAGCGGGCAGCACAGATACGCAGTATTTT
>once|TRBJ1-1|TRBV6-5|TRBD1
CASSRGQENTEAFF
TGTGCCAGCAGTAGGGGACAGGAGAACACTGAAGCTTTCTTT
>-|TRBJ1-2|TRBV6-5|-
CASRPDSNNYGYTF
TGTGCCAGCAGGCCGGACAGTAACAACTATGGCTACACCTTC
>once|TRBJ2-7|TRBV6-6|-
CASSYSDRAYEQYF
TGTGCCAGCAGTTACTCGGACAGAGCCTACGAGCAGTACTTC
>-|TRBJ2-7|TRBV27|TRBD2
CASRSLAGREQYF
TGTGCCAGCAGATCACTAGCGGGGAGGGAGCAGTACTTC
>-|TRBJ2-7|TRBV30|TRBD2
CAWSHSGVTYEQYF
TGTGCCTGGAGTCATAGCGGGGTAACCTACGAGCAGTACTTC
>-|TRBJ1-4|TRBV5-5|-
CASSLKGPSTNEKLFF
TGTGCCAGCAGCTTGAAGGGGCCCTCAACTAATGAAAAACTGTTTTTT
>-|TRBJ2-2|TRBV7-3|-
CASSSYRANTGELFF
TGTGCCAGCAGCTCGTACAGGGCGAACACCGGGGAGCTGTTTTTT
>-|TRBJ2-5|TRBV5-4|TRBD2
CASSLRSGGGQETQYF
TGTGCCAGCAGCTTGCGCAGCGGGGGGGGGCAAGAGACCCAGTACTTC
>once|TRBJ2-7|TRBV7-3|-
CASSLIGSYEQYF
TGTGCCAGCAGCTTAATCGGGTCCTACGAGCAGTACTTC
>-|TRBJ2-7|TRBV11-2|-
CASRYSGLHYEQYF
TGTGCCAGCAGGTACTCGGGTCTACACTACGAGCAGTACTTC
>-|TRBJ1-6|TRBV5-1|TRBD1
CASSLGQGPSPLHF
TGCGCCAGCAGCTTGGGACAGGGACCCTCACCCCTCCACTTT
>-|TRBJ2-5|TRBV11-2|-
CASSFNYQETQYF
TGTGCCAGCAGCTTCAACTACCAAGAGACCCAGTACTTC
>-|TRBJ1-2|TRBV28|-
CASSSSLRQIGAGGYTF
TGTGCCAGCAGTTCCTCACTAAGACAGATAGGGGCAGGTGGCTACACCTTC
>few|TRBJ1-5|TRBV4-1|-
CASSPNAGSGTQHF
TGCGCCAGCAGCCCAAATGCAGGGAGCGGGACCCAGCATTTT
>-|TRBJ1-2|TRBV5-1|TRBD1
CASSDEGGLRGYTF
TGCGCCAGCAGCGACGAAGGGGGCTTACGGGGCTACACCTTC
>-|TRBJ1-1|TRBV10-2|TRBD1
CASSETDRATEAFF
TGCGCCAGCAGTGAGACTGACAGGGCCACTGAAGCTTTCTTT
>-|TRBJ2-1|TRBV5-1|TRBD2
CASSLFSGGSTYNEQFF
TGCGCCAGCAGCTTGTTTAGCGGGGGATCCACATACAATGAGCAGTTCTTC
>-|TRBJ1-2|TRBV28|-
CASSAIGGYTF
TGTGCCAGCAGCGCGATCGGGGGCTACACCTTC
>-|TRBJ2-1|TRBV5-1|TRBD2
CASSRLAGGLLNEQFF
TGCGCCAGCAGCCGACTAGCGGGAGGCCTCCTCAATGAGCAGTTCTTC
>-|TRBJ2-7|TRBV2|-
CASSEAREQYF
TGTGCCAGCAGTGAAGCGCGAGAGCAGTACTTC
>-|TRBJ1-2|TRBV27|TRBD1
CASTPLLGQGINYGYTF
TGTGCCAGCACCCCTCTCCTGGGACAGGGGATTAACTATGGCTACACCTTC
>-|TRBJ1-2|TRBV6-1|-
CASSAEYYGYTF
TGTGCCAGCAGTGCTGAGTACTATGGCTACACCTTC
>once|TRBJ1-2|TRBV6-1|-
CASVASYGYTF
TGTGCCAGCGTTGCCAGCTATGGCTACACCTTC
>-|TRBJ2-7|TRBV19|-
CATRVTRLGSYEQYF
TGTGCCACCAGGGTCACCAGATTAGGGTCCTACGAGCAGTACTTC
>few|TRBJ1-1|TRBV18|-
CASSRDTMNTEAFF
TGTGCCAGCTCCCGGGACACTATGAACACTGAAGCTTTCTTT
>-|TRBJ1-3|TRBV7-2|-
CASRSESSGNTIYF
TGTGCCAGCAGGTCCGAGAGCTCTGGAAACACCATATATTTT
>-|TRBJ2-5|TRBV6-5|-
CASGFAKGETQYF
TGTGCCAGCGGCTTTGCCAAGGGGGAGACCCAGTACTTC
>-|TRBJ2-2|TRBV7-9|-
CSSSQAPNTGELFF
TGTTCCAGCAGCCAGGCCCCTAACACCGGGGAGCTGTTTTTT
>-|TRBJ1-1|TRBV30|-
CAWKSRGGVEAFF
TGTGCCTGGAAGTCTAGGGGCGGGGTAGAAGCTTTCTTT
>-|TRBJ1-4|TRBV7-9|-
CASSPHITNEKLFF
TGTGCCAGCAGTCCCCACATAACTAATGAAAAACTGTTTTTT
>-|TRBJ1-5|TRBV6-5|-
CASRPEPRSDQPQHF
TGTGCCAGCAGACCCGAGCCCCGCTCGGATCAGCCCCAGCATTTT
>-|TRBJ1-6|TRBV27|TRBD1
CASSLDGGGTVGSPLHF
TGTGCCAGCAGTTTAGATGGTGGTGGGACAGTTGGGTCACCCCTCCACTTT
>-|TRBJ2-5|TRBV6-6|-
CASTRNRITRETQYF
TGTGCCAGCACCCGAAACCGAATTACGCGAGAGACCCAGTACTTC
>once|TRBJ1-1|TRBV28|-
CASSFEGSTEAFF
TGTGCCAGCAGTTTTGAGGGTAGCACTGAAGCTTTCTTT
>-|TRBJ1-3|TRBV7-2|-
CASSARGTGNTIYF
TGTGCCAGCAGCGCTAGGGGAACTGGAAACACCATATATTTT
>-|TRBJ2-7|TRBV9|TRBD2
CASSANIAGAVYEQYF
TGTGCCAGCAGCGCGAACATAGCGGGAGCGGTTTACGAGCAGTACTTC
>-|TRBJ1-5|TRBV29-1|-
CSVEFVGGQPQHF
TGCAGCGTTGAGTTCGTGGGGGGTCAGCCCCAGCATTTT
>once|TRBJ1-4|TRBV6-1|TRBD1
CASSAYYGQGMPQGEKLFF
TGTGCCAGCAGTGCGTACTACGGACAGGGAATGCCGCAAGGAGAAAAACTGTTTTTT
>-|TRBJ2-7|TRBV14|-
CASGQDWQDFGDEQYF
TGTGCCAGCGGCCAAGATTGGCAGGACTTCGGAGACGAGCAGTACTTC
>-|TRBJ2-7|TRBV10-3|TRBD1
CAISEGQSYEQYF
TGTGCCATCAGCGAGGGACAGAGCTACGAGCAGTACTTC
>-|TRBJ2-7|TRBV11-1|TRBD1
CASSSIQGRFYEQYF
TGTGCCAGCAGCTCAATACAGGGGAGATTCTACGAGCAGTACTTC
>-|TRBJ1-2|TRBV6-5|TRBD1
CASSYLTGGNYGYTF
TGTGCCAGCAGTTACCTGACAGGGGGAAACTATGGCTACACCTTC
>-|TRBJ2-1|TRBV5-1|TRBD2
CASSQLLAGSDEQFF
TGCGCCAGCAGCCAATTACTAGCGGGGAGCGATGAGCAGTTCTTC
>-|TRBJ2-2|TRBV28|-
CASSLGGSNTGELFF
TGTGCCAGCAGTTTAGGCGGCTCGAACACCGGGGAGCTGTTTTTT
>-|TRBJ2-7|TRBV14|-
CASSQTREGPYEQYF
TGTGCCAGCAGCCAGACTCGGGAAGGGCCGTACGAGCAGTACTTC